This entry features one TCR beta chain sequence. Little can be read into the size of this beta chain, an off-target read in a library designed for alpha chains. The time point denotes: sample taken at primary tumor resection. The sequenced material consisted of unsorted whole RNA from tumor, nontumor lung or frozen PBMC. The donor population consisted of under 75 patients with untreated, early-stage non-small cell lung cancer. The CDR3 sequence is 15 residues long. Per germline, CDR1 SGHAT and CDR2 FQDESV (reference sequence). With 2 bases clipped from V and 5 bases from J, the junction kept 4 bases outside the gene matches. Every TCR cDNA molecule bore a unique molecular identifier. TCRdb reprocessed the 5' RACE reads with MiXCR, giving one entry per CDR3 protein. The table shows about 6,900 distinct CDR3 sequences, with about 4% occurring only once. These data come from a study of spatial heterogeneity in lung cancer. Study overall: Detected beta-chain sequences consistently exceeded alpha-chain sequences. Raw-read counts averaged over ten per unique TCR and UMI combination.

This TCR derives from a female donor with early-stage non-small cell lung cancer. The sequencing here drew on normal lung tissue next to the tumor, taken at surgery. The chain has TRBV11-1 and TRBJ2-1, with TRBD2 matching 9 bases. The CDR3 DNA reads TGTGCCAGCAGCTTAATGGGCGGGAGGGACAATGAGCAGTTCTTC. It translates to CASSLMGGRDNEQFF.